This entry lists 2 T cell receptor beta chains sequenced from one sample in a study of cytomegalovirus exposure and HLA in healthy donors. Clones were read by immunoSEQ multiplex PCR, and TCRdb kept only the in-frame ones, dropping some. Of tens of thousands of clones listed, approximately 90% are singletons. The sequencing input was PBMCs. Receptors originate from a man in his thirties or forties in good health and CMV-seronegative.

This clone appeared once. This chain links TRBV7-6 with TRBJ2-6; D perhaps matches TRBD1 (5 bases). Per the germline V gene, CDR1 is SGHVS and CDR2 is FNYEAQ. This CDR3 contains 17 residues. V dropped 4 bases and J dropped 1 base, with 14 bases sitting between them. The DNA for the CDR3 is TGTGCCAGCAGCTCCCGTACCAAGGGGTCTGGGGCCAACGTCCTGACTTTC. Translated, it gives CASSSRTKGSGANVLTF.

This rearrangement joins TRBV10-3 to TRBJ1-1; 8 nucleotides align to TRBD1. With V trimmed by 10 bases and J by 5 bases, 6 bases remained unmatched. This CDR3 comprises 12 residues. Germline CDR1 ENHRY, CDR2 SYGVKD. CDR3 sequence reads: CATSDRATEAFF. For the CDR3, the DNA is TGTGCCACCTCGGACAGGGCGACTGAAGCTTTCTTT.